This T cell receptor (beta chain) was documented in a study of blood T cell repertoires in COVID-19. Whole-study context: The samples span acute and convalescent COVID-19 from the United States, Italy and Spain.

This CDR3 is 13 amino acids long. Between the trimmed V and J ends, which lost 3 bases and 8 bases, there was a span of 13 bases. The germline CDR1 and CDR2 sequences are MGHDK and SYGVNS. Study processing details: Estimation of nucleated cell counts was performed using reference gene primer amplification. Measured with immunoSEQ multiplex PCR; TCRdb has only the in-frame clones, and not every one. That table supplies the V and J calls and clone size; D and trimming were determined from the DNA. The table shows approximately 230,000 clones, with about 90% occurring only once. Living in about two dozen US areas, the participants were between roughly 18 and 95 years of age. Membership in each cohort depended on participant-reported clinical history.

Sequences were obtained from PBMCs or T cells enriched from blood (not recorded which). V is TRBV25-1 and J is TRBJ1-2, with D perhaps TRBD1 (6 bases). The clonotype originates from a woman aged 18-29 years who had recovered from COVID-19. The CDR3: CASSEVQGGGYTF. The CDR3 DNA reads as TGTGCCAGCAGTGAGGTACAGGGTGGGGGCTACACCTTC.